These 12 T cell receptor beta chains came from one sample sequenced in a study of blood T cell repertoires in COVID-19. TCRdb's copy holds only in-frame clones and misses some; the assay was immunoSEQ multiplex PCR. The data show about 55,000 clones, over 75% seen once. The specimen was peripheral blood. The receptor source for this set is a man aged 65 to 79 with acute or convalescent COVID-19.

The chain employs TRBV6-5 and TRBJ1-4, with D possibly matching TRBD1 (5 bases). The ends were cut back, 6 bases at V and 7 bases at J, with 18 bases in the middle. This CDR3 is built from 15 residues. CDR1 is MNHEY and CDR2 is SVGAGI in the germline V gene. CDR3 coding DNA: TGTGCCAGCAGCTCTAGGGGCGGGAAAGGTGAAAAACTGTTTTTT. It specifies CASSSRGGKGEKLFF.

This clone showed up just once. The gene calls are TRBV15 and TRBJ1-4; D is unclear. Germline V lookup: CDR1 LNHNV, CDR2 YYDKDF (reference sequence). The CDR3 has 15 amino acids. V was pared by 0 bases and J by 2 bases, with 7 bases between. CDR3 coding DNA: TGTGCCACCAGCAGAGAAAGCGGGACTAATGAAAAACTGTTTTTT. Protein sequence: CATSRESGTNEKLFF.

The chain employs TRBV7-9 and TRBJ2-1; possible D gene TRBD2, 6 bases. The germline gives CDR1 SEHNR, CDR2 FQNEAQ (reference sequence). The CDR3 has 16 residues. V lost 5 bases and J 1 base, leaving 15 bases between the germline ends. CDR3 region: CASSLSLAGSYNEQFF. The CDR3, as DNA: TGTGCCAGCAGCCTCAGTCTGGCGGGGTCCTACAATGAGCAGTTCTTC.

The chain joins TRBV6-5 to TRBJ1-3; D remains ambiguous. Germline loops: CDR1 MNHEY, CDR2 SVGAGI. Trimming removed 2 bases at V and 0 bases at J, with 11 bases between. The CDR3 loop spans 16 amino acids. CDR3 sequence reads: CASSYRGSTSGNTIYF. CDR3 coding DNA: TGTGCCAGCAGTTACAGAGGGAGTACCTCTGGAAACACCATATATTTT.

Points on this clone: Other DNA sequences within the sample encode an identical CDR3. V is TRBV7-6 and J is TRBJ1-4; maybe TRBD1 (6 bases). Trimming removed 5 bases from V and 0 bases from J, with 10 bases in between. CDR3 length: 15 amino acids. The germline V gene has CDR1 SGHVS and CDR2 FNYEAQ. CDR3 region: CASSLTGSTNEKLFF. CDR3 nucleotides: TGTGCCAGCAGCCTTACAGGGTCAACTAATGAAAAACTGTTTTTT. Looking up the rest from reference TRBV7-6 and TRBJ1-4 gives the full variable domain: GAGVSQSPRYKVTKRGQDVALRCDPISGHVSLYWYRQALGQGPEFLTYFNYEAQQDKSGLPNDRFSAERPEGSISTLTIQRTEQRDSAMYRCASSLTGSTNEKLFFGSGTQLSVL.

The rearrangement joins TRBV18 to TRBJ1-5, with 9 bases identical to TRBD1. Germline V gene data show CDR1 as KGHSH and CDR2 as LQKENI. CDR3 length equals 16 residues. The junction had 11 bases not matched to a gene; V was cut back by 6 bases and J by 5 bases. The CDR3 DNA reads as TGTGCCAGCTCCTTAGGAGTCACAGGGGGCGATCAGCCCCAGCATTTT. Amino acid sequence: CASSLGVTGGDQPQHF.

The chain couples TRBV5-4 to TRBJ2-6; D not resolved. The V and J ends lost 0 bases and 0 bases respectively, with 4 bases between them. The CDR3 totals 15 residues. The germline V gene encodes CDR1 SGHNT and CDR2 YYREEE (reference sequence). CDR3 nucleotides: TGTGCCAGCAGCTTGGACAACTCTGGGGCCAACGTCCTGACTTTC. Its protein product is CASSLDNSGANVLTF.

This chain joins TRBV21-1 and TRBJ2-7; TRBD1, the D gene given by the table, was not confirmed from the DNA. TRBV21-1 is described as a pseudogene. This CDR3 contains 15 residues. CDR3 DNA sequence: TGTGCCAGCAGCAAAAACAGGGGGCAAAGCTACGAGCAGTACTTC. It codes for CASSKNRGQSYEQYF.

CDR3 in amino acids: CASSWRERQETQYF. CDR3 in DNA: TGTGCCAGCAGCTGGAGGGAGCGCCAAGAGACCCAGTACTTC. The chain joins TRBV7-2 to TRBJ2-5, with TRBD2 as a possible D gene (6 bases). CDR1 is SGHTA, CDR2 FQGNSA, per germline. V gave up 4 bases and J gave up 1 base, with 10 bases separating them. This CDR3 comprises 14 residues.

This clone was seen only a few times. The chain couples TRBV6-2 or TRBV6-3 to TRBJ2-7; 7 bases are a match to TRBD1. CDR3 length: 15 amino acids. Trimming cost V 2 bases and J 6 bases; bases outside gene matches: 10. Germline CDR1 is MNHEY and CDR2 is SVGEGT. DNA of the CDR3: TGTGCCAGCAGTTACACTATCGGGACAGTCGGCGAGCAGTACGTC. It translates to CASSYTIGTVGEQYV.

This chain uses TRBV11-3 with TRBJ2-5; 15 nucleotides agree with TRBD2. The V and J ends lost 4 bases and 2 bases, in that order; junction bases with no gene match: 2. The germline V gene encodes CDR1 SGHNT and CDR2 YENEEA. CDR3 length: 16 amino acids. CDR3 sequence: CASSSGLAGGQETQYF. As DNA, the CDR3 is TGTGCCAGCAGCTCGGGACTAGCGGGGGGTCAAGAGACCCAGTACTTC.

This chain joins TRBV9 and TRBJ1-1; TRBD1 might be the D (5 bases). CDR1 SGDLS and CDR2 YYNGEE come from the germline V gene. There are 16 residues in the CDR3. The V end lost 2 bases, the J end lost 1 base, and 15 bases lay between the germline ends. The CDR3 is CASSVGLAESNTEAFF. In DNA form, the CDR3 reads TGTGCCAGCAGCGTGGGACTAGCGGAATCGAACACTGAAGCTTTCTTT.